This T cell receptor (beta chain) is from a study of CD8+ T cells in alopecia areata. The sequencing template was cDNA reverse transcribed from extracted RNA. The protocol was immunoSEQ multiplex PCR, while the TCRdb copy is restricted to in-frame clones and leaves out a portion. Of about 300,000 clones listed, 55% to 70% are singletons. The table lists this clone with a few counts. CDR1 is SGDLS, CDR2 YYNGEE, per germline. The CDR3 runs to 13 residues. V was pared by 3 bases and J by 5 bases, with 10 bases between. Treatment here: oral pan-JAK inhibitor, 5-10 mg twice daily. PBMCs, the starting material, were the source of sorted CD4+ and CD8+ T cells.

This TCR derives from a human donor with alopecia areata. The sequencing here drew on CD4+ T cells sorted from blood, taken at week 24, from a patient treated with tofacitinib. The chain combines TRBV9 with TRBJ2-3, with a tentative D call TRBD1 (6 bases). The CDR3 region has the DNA TGTGCCAGCAGCGAGGGGGAAATAGATACGCAGTATTTT. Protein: CASSEGEIDTQYF.